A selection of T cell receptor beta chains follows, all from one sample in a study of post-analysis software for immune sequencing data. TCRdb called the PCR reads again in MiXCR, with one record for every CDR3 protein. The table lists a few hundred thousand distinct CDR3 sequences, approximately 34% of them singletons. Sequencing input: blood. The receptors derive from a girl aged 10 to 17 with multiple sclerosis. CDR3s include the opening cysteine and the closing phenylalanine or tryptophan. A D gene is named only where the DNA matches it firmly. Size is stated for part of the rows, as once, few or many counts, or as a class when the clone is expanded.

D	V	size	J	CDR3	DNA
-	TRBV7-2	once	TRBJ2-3	CASSLDSRFTDTQYF	TGTGCCAGCAGCTTGGACAGTAGGTTCACAGATACGCAGTATTTT
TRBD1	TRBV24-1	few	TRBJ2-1	CATWDRAHNEQFF	TGTGCCACCTGGGACAGGGCCCACAATGAGCAGTTCTTC
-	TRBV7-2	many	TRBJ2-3	CASSSVGAVTDTQYF	TGTGCCAGCAGCTCCGTGGGCGCGGTGACAGATACGCAGTATTTT
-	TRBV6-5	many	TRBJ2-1	CASSYMGEANEQFF	TGTGCCAGCAGTTACATGGGGGAGGCCAATGAGCAGTTCTTC
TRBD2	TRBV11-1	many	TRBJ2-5	CASNERESFETQYF	TGTGCCAGCAACGAGCGGGAGTCCTTCGAGACCCAGTACTTC
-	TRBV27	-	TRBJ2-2	CASSPGIYTGELFF	TGTGCCAGCAGTCCGGGAATTTACACCGGGGAGCTGTTTTTT
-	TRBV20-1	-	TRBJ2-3	CSARGASGGTDTQYF	TGCAGTGCTAGGGGGGCCTCCGGAGGGACAGATACGCAGTATTTT
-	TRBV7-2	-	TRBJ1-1	CASTLAAGLRAFF	TGTGCCAGCACCCTGGCGGCGGGGTTAAGAGCTTTCTTT
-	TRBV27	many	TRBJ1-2	CASRARGEYGYTF	TGTGCCAGCAGGGCTCGGGGTGAATATGGCTACACCTTC
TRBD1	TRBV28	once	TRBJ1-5	CASSFPGQGHQPQHF	TGTGCCAGCAGTTTTCCGGGACAGGGCCATCAGCCCCAGCATTTT
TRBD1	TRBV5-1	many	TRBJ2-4	CASSRGRENIQYF	TGCGCCAGCAGCAGGGGGCGCGAAAACATTCAGTACTTC
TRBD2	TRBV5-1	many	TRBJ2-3	CASSGRTSGSYDTQYF	TGCGCCAGCAGTGGACGGACTAGCGGGAGTTATGATACGCAGTATTTT
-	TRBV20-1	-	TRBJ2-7	CSARDGSDRVLGEQYF	TGCAGTGCTAGAGACGGAAGCGACCGGGTTTTGGGCGAGCAGTACTTC
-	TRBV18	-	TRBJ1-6	CASPTGHYNSPLHF	TGTGCCAGCCCAACAGGCCATTATAATTCACCCCTCCACTTT
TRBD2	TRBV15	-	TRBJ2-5	CATSSRLAGTKTQYF	TGTGCCACCAGCAGTAGACTAGCGGGGACTAAGACCCAGTACTTC
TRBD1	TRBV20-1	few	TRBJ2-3	CSAGQARADTQYF	TGCAGTGCCGGACAGGCCCGGGCAGATACGCAGTATTTT
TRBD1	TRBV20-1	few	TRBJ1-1	CSASDGQGVLITEAFF	TGCAGTGCTAGCGATGGACAGGGGGTTTTGATCACTGAAGCTTTCTTT
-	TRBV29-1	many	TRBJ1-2	CSVAGDSNYGYTF	TGCAGCGTTGCAGGGGACTCTAACTATGGCTACACCTTC
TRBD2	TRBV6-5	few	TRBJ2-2	CASSYWLAAGGELFF	TGTGCCAGCAGTTACTGGCTAGCGGCTGGCGGGGAGCTGTTTTTT
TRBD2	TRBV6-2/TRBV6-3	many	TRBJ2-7	CASRVAGGIAYEQYF	TGTGCCAGCAGAGTAGCGGGGGGTATTGCCTACGAGCAGTACTTC
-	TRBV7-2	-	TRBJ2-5	CASSRAHGETQYF	TGTGCCAGCAGCCGAGCTCATGGGGAGACCCAGTACTTC
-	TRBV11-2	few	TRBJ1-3	CASSLDQRGGNTIYF	TGTGCCAGCAGCTTAGATCAACGGGGAGGAAACACCATATATTTT
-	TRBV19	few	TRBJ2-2	CASSPGGAQGAGERFF	TGTGCCAGTAGTCCCGGGGGGGCCCAGGGGGCCGGGGAGCGGTTTTTT
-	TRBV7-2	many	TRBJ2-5	CASSFGVSRETQYF	TGTGCCAGCAGCTTCGGGGTATCGCGGGAGACCCAGTACTTC
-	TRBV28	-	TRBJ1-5	CASKGTSRKNQPQHF	TGTGCCAGCAAAGGTACTTCTAGGAAGAATCAGCCCCAGCATTTT
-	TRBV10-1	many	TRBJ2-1	CASSESGVGSYNEQFF	TGCGCCAGCAGTGAGTCTGGGGTAGGCTCCTACAATGAGCAGTTCTTC
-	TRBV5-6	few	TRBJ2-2	CASSQRDRLTGELFF	TGTGCCAGCAGCCAGCGAGACAGGCTCACCGGGGAGCTGTTTTTT
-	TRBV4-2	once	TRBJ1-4	CASSHGQSPEKLFF	TGTGCCAGCAGCCATGGACAGAGCCCTGAAAAACTGTTTTTT
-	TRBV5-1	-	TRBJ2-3	CASSLGVAGQVTDTQYF	TGCGCCAGCAGCTTGGGAGTAGCGGGACAGGTAACAGATACGCAGTATTTT
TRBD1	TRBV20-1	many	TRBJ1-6	CSAAGRGLPNSPLHF	TGCAGTGCCGCCGGGAGGGGGCTGCCCAATTCACCCCTCCACTTT
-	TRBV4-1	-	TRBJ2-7	CASSQEARGGYEQYF	TGCGCCAGCAGCCAAGAGGCCAGGGGGGGATACGAGCAGTACTTC
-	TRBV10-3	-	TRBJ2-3	CAISESTPQDRTTDTQYF	TGTGCCATCAGTGAGTCCACCCCACAGGACCGAACCACAGATACGCAGTATTTT
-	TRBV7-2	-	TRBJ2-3	CASTPTPLTDTQYF	TGTGCCAGCACCCCGACCCCCCTCACAGATACGCAGTATTTT
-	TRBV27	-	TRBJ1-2	CASSLSLAGYGYTF	TGTGCCAGCAGTTTATCCCTGGCAGGATATGGCTACACCTTC
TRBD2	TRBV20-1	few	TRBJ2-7	CSALTSGSYNEQYF	TGCAGTGCCCTAACTAGCGGGAGTTACAATGAGCAGTACTTC
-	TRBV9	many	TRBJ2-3	CASSVGLIDTDTQYF	TGTGCCAGCAGCGTGGGACTCATTGACACAGATACGCAGTATTTT
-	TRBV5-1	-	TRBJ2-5	CASSAVAGNGEETQYF	TGCGCCAGCAGCGCAGTGGCTGGGAATGGAGAAGAGACCCAGTACTTC